The clone carrying this T cell receptor beta chain came up many times. This record comes from a study of regulatory T cells in long-lasting Graves disease. Study-wide context: The definition of persistent Graves' disease was over 5 years of antithyroid drugs with positive TSH receptor antibodies.

Arm-PCR of CDR3 regions and iRepertoire HTBI primers were used to build TCR beta libraries. TCRdb re-called the multiplex PCR reads through MiXCR, storing one row per CDR3 protein. Of 700,000 or so distinct CDR3 sequences in the sample, about 30% were seen once. Time point described: persistent/refractory GD, antithyroid drugs over 5 years with positive TRAb. Extracted RNA from PBMCs served as the source of the TCR library. The CDR3 contains 14 residues. The germline gives CDR1 MNHNS, CDR2 SASEGT. The V end was cut by 3 bases, the J end by 0 bases, with 8 bases between. This material consisted of peripheral blood mononuclear cells (PBMCs), taken when the disease was refractory, from a patient treated with antithyroid drugs. The chain joins TRBV6-1 to TRBJ1-2, with unresolved D. This clonotype was obtained from a female donor with Graves disease. The CDR3 protein is CASSEDGANYGYTF. CDR3 nucleotides: TGTGCCAGCAGTGAGGACGGAGCTAACTATGGCTACACCTTC.